Listed below are T cell receptor beta chains from one sample, sequenced in a study of shared clonotypes between healthy human individuals. The method was immunoSEQ multiplex PCR; TCRdb's version includes in-frame clones alone and lacks a portion of them. The data show approximately 2.5 million clones, around 94% seen once. The sequencing input was naive CD4+ T cells sorted from blood. Receptor source: a man aged 18 to 29 in good health. Each CDR3 is given with its conserved first and last residue. D genes are given only for firm matches. Rows give clone size only sometimes, using once, few, many, or a class for an expanded clone.

cdr3_aa cdr3_nt j_call d_call v_call clone_size
CASSSRLAGGLNTGELFF TGTGCCAGCAGCTCCCGACTAGCGGGAGGGTTGAACACCGGGGAGCTGTTTTTT TRBJ2-2 TRBD2 TRBV7-6 -
CASSKEGRGSNQPQHF TGTGCCAGCAGCAAAGAGGGCAGGGGGAGCAATCAGCCCCAGCATTTT TRBJ1-5 - TRBV21-1 -
CASSRASGNHEQYF TGCGCCAGCAGCCGGGCTAGCGGGAACCACGAGCAGTACTTC TRBJ2-7 TRBD2 TRBV4-3 once
CASSFGGTAATGELFF TGTGCCAGCAGCTTCGGAGGGACCGCGGCAACCGGGGAGCTGTTTTTT TRBJ2-2 - TRBV7-2 -
CAISEGQGDFGYTF TGTGCCATCAGTGAAGGACAGGGGGATTTTGGCTACACCTTC TRBJ1-2 TRBD1 TRBV10-3 -
CASSRQPGRAEAFF TGTGCCAGCAGCCGACAGCCTGGGAGGGCTGAAGCTTTCTTT TRBJ1-1 - TRBV11-1 once
CASVRGGYPEAFF TGTGCCAGCGTAAGGGGAGGGTATCCTGAAGCTTTCTTT TRBJ1-1 - TRBV6-5 -
CASKVGNYGYTF TGTGCCAGTAAGGTTGGAAACTATGGCTACACCTTC TRBJ1-2 - TRBV19 -
CASSYNRGANTEAFF TGTGCCAGCAGTTATAACAGGGGGGCGAACACTGAAGCTTTCTTT TRBJ1-1 TRBD1 TRBV6-5 -
CVSTRRTDTQYF TGTGTTAGCACTAGAAGGACGGATACGCAGTATTTT TRBJ2-3 - TRBV7-2 -
CASHLGALYEQYF TGCGCCAGCCACTTGGGGGCCCTCTACGAGCAGTACTTC TRBJ2-7 - TRBV10-1 -
CASSPLNTQYF TGTGCCAGCAGCCCCCTGAATACGCAGTATTTT TRBJ2-3 - TRBV7-2 -
CASSGTSDYEQYF TGTGCCAGCAGTGGGACTAGCGACTACGAGCAGTACTTC TRBJ2-7 TRBD2 TRBV6-5 -
CASSGGESEKLFF TGTGCCAGTAGTGGTGGGGAGAGTGAAAAACTGTTTTTT TRBJ1-4 - TRBV19 -
CASTMGGKGGEKLFF TGTGCCAGCACTATGGGTGGGAAGGGGGGCGAAAAACTGTTTTTT TRBJ1-4 - TRBV28 once
CASSYAGVPEQYF TGTGCCAGCAGTTACGCAGGAGTTCCCGAGCAGTACTTC TRBJ2-7 - TRBV6-5 -
CASSVGRDSYEQYF TGTGCCAGCAGCGTCGGCAGGGATTCCTACGAGCAGTACTTC TRBJ2-7 - TRBV13 -
CASSPLGTPNEKLFF TGTGCCAGCTCACCACTCGGGACACCTAATGAAAAACTGTTTTTT TRBJ1-4 - TRBV18 -
CASSALLNGEQYF TGTGCCAGCAGTGCTCTACTAAATGGCGAGCAGTACTTC TRBJ2-7 - TRBV2 -
CASSSDMSYGYTF TGTGCCAGTAGTTCAGACATGAGCTATGGCTACACCTTC TRBJ1-2 - TRBV19 -
CASSVDIVKETQYF TGTGCCAGCAGCGTAGACATAGTTAAAGAGACCCAGTACTTC TRBJ2-5 - TRBV11-2 -
CAWSVGDNQPQHF TGTGCCTGGAGTGTCGGGGACAATCAGCCCCAGCATTTT TRBJ1-5 - TRBV30 -
CASSLDTGGYEQYF TGCGCCAGCAGCTTGGATACAGGGGGCTACGAGCAGTACTTC TRBJ2-7 TRBD1 TRBV5-1 -
CASSLDGDRDQPQHF TGCGCCAGCAGCTTGGATGGGGACAGGGATCAGCCCCAGCATTTT TRBJ1-5 TRBD1 TRBV5-1 -
CASSGSHREDSPLHF TGTGCCAGCTCCGGGAGCCACAGGGAGGACTCACCCCTCCACTTT TRBJ1-6 - TRBV18 -
CASSSRTGELREQYF TGTGCCAGCAGCTCCCGGACAGGGGAGTTACGCGAGCAGTACTTC TRBJ2-7 TRBD1 TRBV5-4 -
CAWSVGPPYEQYF TGTGCCTGGAGTGTAGGCCCGCCCTACGAGCAGTACTTC TRBJ2-7 - TRBV30 -
CASGFLTGTTSGMTRLTQLDTQYF TGTGCTAGTGGTTTCTTGACAGGAACGACTAGCGGAATGACCCGACTCACACAGTTGGATACGCAGTATTTT TRBJ2-3 TRBD2 TRBV12-5 -
CASSRRQDTGELFF TGCGCCTCCTCTCGACGGCAGGACACCGGGGAGCTGTTTTTT TRBJ2-2 - TRBV5-1 -
CASSLGPFLGANTEAFF TGCGCCAGCAGCTTGGGTCCTTTCCTTGGGGCGAACACTGAAGCTTTCTTT TRBJ1-1 - TRBV5-1 once
CASSLGIVGSGYEQYF TGTGCCAGCAGCTTGGGTATTGTCGGGAGTGGGTACGAGCAGTACTTC TRBJ2-7 - TRBV5-4 -
CASSQEVGEAFF TGCGCCAGCAGCCAAGAGGTCGGTGAAGCTTTCTTT TRBJ1-1 - TRBV4-1 few
CASSAKTGEKLFF TGTGCCAGCAGTGCGAAGACAGGTGAAAAACTGTTTTTT TRBJ1-4 - TRBV27 -
CASSISTGLETQYF TGTGCCAGCAGCATTTCGACAGGGCTAGAGACCCAGTACTTC TRBJ2-5 TRBD1 TRBV7-2 -
CASREVGSTREQYF TGCGCCAGTAGGGAGGTAGGGTCAACTCGGGAGCAGTACTTC TRBJ2-7 - TRBV5-1 -
CAWSALGQYGKLFF TGTGCCTGGAGTGCCCTGGGGCAGTACGGAAAACTGTTTTTT TRBJ1-4 - TRBV30 few
CASSSQGNTEAFF TGTGCCAGCAGCTCACAGGGTAACACTGAAGCTTTCTTT TRBJ1-1 - TRBV7-3 -
CASSVYSYGYTF TGTGCCAGCAGTGTGTATTCCTATGGCTACACCTTC TRBJ1-2 - TRBV28 -
CSVEGRLNTEAFF TGCAGCGTTGAAGGCAGGCTGAACACTGAAGCTTTCTTT TRBJ1-1 - TRBV29-1 few
CAWSVLIHEQFF TGTGCCTGGAGTGTTTTAATCCATGAGCAGTTCTTC TRBJ2-1 - TRBV30 -
CASKGQGSTGETQYF TGTGCCAGCAAAGGACAGGGGTCTACCGGAGAGACCCAGTACTTC TRBJ2-5 TRBD1 TRBV7-9 -